The 15 T cell receptor beta chains listed next were all sequenced from one sample in a study of radiotherapy plus CTLA-4 blockade in lung cancer. Only in-frame clones appear in the TCRdb table, and some are missing; sequencing was by immunoSEQ multiplex PCR. This repertoire shows roughly 69,000 clones, 60% to 80% found once; its top ten account for about 17%. Sequenced here: peripheral blood, sampled from a patient treated with radiotherapy plus ipilimumab. The receptors originated from a human donor with non-small cell lung cancer whose response to radiotherapy plus ipilimumab could not be evaluated. Some clones in this sample may be carry-over from other donors' samples.

This chain connects TRBV6-5 to TRBJ2-7; the D gene is possibly TRBD2 (6 bases). V was shortened by 2 bases and J by 9 bases, with 14 bases between the two germline ends. Germline CDR1 and CDR2: MNHEY and SVGAGI. CDR3 length equals 13 residues. CDR3 sequence (DNA): TGTGCCAGCAGTTACGGAGGGCCTCGCGGGCAGTACTTC. This translates into CASSYGGPRGQYF.

This clone was observed a few times. This chain connects TRBV7-9 to TRBJ2-5; no reliable D call. V shed 1 base and J shed 0 bases, with 6 bases lying between them. This CDR3 contains 14 residues. Germline lookup yields CDR1 SEHNR and CDR2 FQNEAQ (reference sequence). This CDR3 reads CASSLDSHQETQYF. For the CDR3, the DNA is TGTGCCAGCAGCTTAGACAGCCACCAAGAGACCCAGTACTTC.

This chain uses TRBV6-6 with TRBJ1-4; a possible D gene is TRBD1 (6 bases). V was cut by 2 bases and J by 7 bases, with 17 bases left in between. CDR1 and CDR2 (germline): MNHNY, SVGAGI (reference sequence). This CDR3 comprises 16 residues. The CDR3 region is CASSYPEIRRGEKLFF. For the CDR3, the DNA is TGTGCCAGCAGTTACCCGGAGATTCGCAGGGGTGAAAAACTGTTTTTT.

In regard to this clone: This CDR3 is also generated by other DNA sequences in the sample. The chain carries TRBV5-1 and TRBJ1-1; maybe TRBD1 (5 bases). Germline values: CDR1 SGHRS, CDR2 YFSETQ. The CDR3 contains 14 residues. V lost 1 base, J lost 1 base, and 8 bases lay in between. The CDR3 spells CASSLRGGNTEAFF. The CDR3 DNA reads TGCGCCAGCAGCTTGAGGGGCGGGAACACTGAAGCTTTCTTT.

The V gene is TRBV9, the J gene TRBJ2-7; TRBD2 aligns across 8 bases. The CDR3 length is 15 residues. After removal of 0 bases from V and 1 base from J, the junction contained 3 bases not matched to a gene. CDR1 and CDR2 from the germline V gene are SGDLS and YYNGEE. CDR3 region: CASSVAGGPSYEQYF. The CDR3 DNA sequence: TGTGCCAGCAGCGTAGCGGGGGGGCCTTCCTACGAGCAGTACTTC.

The chain links TRBV30 to TRBJ1-2; 7 nucleotides line up with TRBD1. This CDR3 comprises 13 residues. V was pared by 3 bases and J by 2 bases, with 3 bases of the junction left unmatched. The germline V gene encodes CDR1 GTSNPN and CDR2 SVGIG (reference sequence). CDR3 amino acids: CAWRTGRNYGYTF. CDR3 nucleotide sequence: TGTGCCTGGAGGACAGGGAGGAACTATGGCTACACCTTC.

This chain connects TRBV9 to TRBJ1-5; TRBD1 might be the D (5 bases). CDR3 size: 15 residues. V lost 0 bases and J lost 1, with 8 bases in between. Germline CDR1 SGDLS, CDR2 YYNGEE. CDR3 nucleotide sequence: TGTGCCAGCAGCGTAGCTGGGGGGAGCAATCAGCCCCAGCATTTT. The encoded protein is CASSVAGGSNQPQHF.

The chain has TRBV7-9 and TRBJ1-1; D not certain. This CDR3 is built from 11 residues. The V gene's germline CDR1 is SEHNR and CDR2 FQNEAQ (reference sequence). The germline V and J ends were trimmed by 6 bases and 5 bases, with 7 bases remaining between them. The CDR3 DNA sequence: TGTGCCAGCAGGTTCGGGACTGAAGCTTTCTTT. Protein: CASRFGTEAFF. The whole variable domain, filled in from reference TRBV7-9 and TRBJ1-1, reads DTGVSQNPRHKITKRGQNVTFRCDPISEHNRLYWYRQTLGQGPEFLTYFQNEAQLEKSRLLSDRFSAERPKGSFSTLEIQRTEQGDSAMYLCASRFGTEAFFGQGTRLTVV.

The chain recombines TRBV25-1 with TRBJ1-2, with TRBD1 matching 11 bases. Germline V CDR1 and CDR2: MGHDK, SYGVNS. This CDR3 spans 14 amino acids. V was pared by 6 bases and J by 1 base, with 1 base of the junction left unmatched. CDR3 sequence reads: CASRGQGVNYGYTF. Here the CDR3 DNA reads TGTGCCAGCAGGGGACAGGGGGTTAACTATGGCTACACCTTC.

The J gene is TRBJ1-6, the V gene TRBV5-6; 8 nucleotides line up with TRBD1. Germline CDR1 is SGHDT and CDR2 is YYEEEE. The length of the CDR3 is 15 residues. The trim removed 3 bases at V and 8 bases at J, leaving 7 bases unmatched. The CDR3 reads CASSWWTGSDSPLHF. CDR3 sequence (DNA): TGTGCCAGCAGCTGGTGGACAGGGTCGGATTCACCCCTCCACTTT.

This chain links TRBV15 with TRBJ2-1, with a tentative D call TRBD1 (5 bases). The V gene's germline CDR1 is LNHNV and CDR2 YYDKDF (reference sequence). The CDR3 has 14 residues. V was trimmed by 8 bases and J by 5 bases, leaving 16 bases between them. The CDR3 sequence is CATAPKGPHNEQFF. CDR3 nucleotides: TGTGCCACCGCCCCCAAGGGGCCCCACAATGAGCAGTTCTTC.

The chain uses TRBV27 and TRBJ1-1; D may be TRBD1 (5 bases). The CDR3 runs to 14 residues. Germline V gene sequence: CDR1 MNHEY, CDR2 SMNVEV (reference sequence). V was clipped by 4 bases and J by 3 bases, with 12 bases between them. CDR3 region: CASSSTWTHTEAFF. In DNA, the CDR3 is TGTGCCAGCAGTTCGACTTGGACACACACTGAAGCTTTCTTT.

V usage is TRBV5-1 and J usage is TRBJ1-2, with D possibly matching TRBD1 (5 bases). Germline V gene sequence: CDR1 SGHRS, CDR2 YFSETQ. V lost 0 bases and J 2 bases, leaving 11 bases between the germline ends. This CDR3 is 15 amino acids long. The CDR3 DNA reads TGCGCCAGCAGCTTGGCCGGGGGACTCAACTATGGCTACACCTTC. Translated: CASSLAGGLNYGYTF.

This clone was seen a handful of times. V is TRBV5-1 and J is TRBJ2-2; D remains unclear. With 1 base removed from V and 1 base from J, the gap between germline ends came to 8 bases. CDR1 is SGHRS and CDR2 is YFSETQ in the germline V gene. CDR3 length: 15 residues. DNA for the CDR3: TGCGCCAGCAGCTTGCCGGCAGGGAACACCGGGGAGCTGTTTTTT. It yields the protein CASSLPAGNTGELFF.

This clone was found a few times. The genes are TRBV4-3 and TRBJ2-7, with TRBD2 matching over 14 bases. Germline V gene sequence: CDR1 LGHNA, CDR2 YSLEER. The CDR3 consists of 15 residues. V lost 4 bases, J lost 6 bases, and 5 bases stayed unmatched. The CDR3 coding sequence is TGCGCCAGCAGCCTCGGACTAGCGGGGGGCAGCGAGCAGTACTTC. Its protein product is CASSLGLAGGSEQYF.